This T cell receptor beta chain was sequenced in a study of blood T cell repertoires in COVID-19. Study summary: T cells, B-cell-depleted T cells, or PBMCs supplied cDNA or gDNA.

Participant ages covered 18 to 89 years across 20 to 30 US areas. Using immunoSEQ multiplex PCR, the repertoire was profiled, and TCRdb retains in-frame clones only, with some absent. The data show approximately 280,000 clones, with around nine tenths seen just once and under 3% held by the top ten. V was shortened by 4 bases and J by 2 bases, with 24 bases between the two germline ends. The CDR3 is made up of 19 amino acids. The germline V gene has CDR1 KGHSH and CDR2 LQKENI. The sample was PBMCs or T cells enriched from blood (not recorded which). The chain employs TRBV18 and TRBJ2-1; tentative D call: TRBD2 (6 bases). This sequence was found in a young woman who had recovered from COVID-19. The chain's CDR3 is CASSLMRLRRERTYNEQFF. The DNA of the CDR3 is TGTGCCAGCTCACTAATGCGACTGCGGAGGGAGAGGACCTACAATGAGCAGTTCTTC.